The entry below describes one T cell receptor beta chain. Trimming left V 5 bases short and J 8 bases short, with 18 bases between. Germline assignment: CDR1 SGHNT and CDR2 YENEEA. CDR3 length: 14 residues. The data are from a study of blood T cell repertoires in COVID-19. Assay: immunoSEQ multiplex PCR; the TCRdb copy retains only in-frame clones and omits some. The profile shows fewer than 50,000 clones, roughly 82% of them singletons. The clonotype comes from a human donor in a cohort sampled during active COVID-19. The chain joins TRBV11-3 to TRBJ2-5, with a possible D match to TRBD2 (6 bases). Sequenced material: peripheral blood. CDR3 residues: CASSPSPGEGTQYF. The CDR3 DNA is TGTGCCAGCAGCCCTTCGCCGGGAGAAGGAACCCAGTACTTC.